These T cell receptor beta chains were read from a single sample in a study of blood T cell repertoires in COVID-19. Repertoires were generated with immunoSEQ multiplex PCR, while TCRdb's copy carries only in-frame clones and drops some. Among about 500,000 clones, approximately 88% were seen once, and the ten largest hold around 7.8%. The sample consisted of peripheral blood. These receptor sequences come from a woman between 45 and 60 years old with COVID-19, enrolled during active disease. The CDR3 runs from the conserved cysteine through the conserved F or W. A D gene is named only where the DNA matches it firmly. Size is stated for part of the rows, as once, few or many counts, or as a class when the clone is expanded.

>TRBD1|TRBJ1-1|TRBV5-1|NA
CASSSTGGAMIGAFF
TGCGCCAGCAGCTCCACAGGGGGCGCGATGATCGGAGCTTTCTTT
>NA|TRBJ1-1|TRBV3-1/TRBV3-2|once
CASSHTDGGREAFF
TGTGCCAGCAGCCATACGGACGGTGGGAGAGAAGCTTTCTTT
>NA|TRBJ1-6|TRBV5-6|NA
CASSQSSSYNSPLHF
TGTGCCAGCAGCCAAAGTAGCTCCTATAATTCACCCCTCCACTTT
>TRBD1|TRBJ1-1|TRBV6-5|NA
CASSYSRQGRTEAFF
TGTGCCAGCAGTTACTCGAGACAGGGGAGGACTGAAGCTTTCTTT
>NA|TRBJ2-7|TRBV27|NA
CASSLNPPSLEQYF
TGTGCCAGCAGTTTAAATCCCCCCTCTCTGGAGCAGTACTTC
>TRBD1|TRBJ2-4|TRBV18|NA
CASSLGPGQGIIQYF
TGTGCCAGCTCACTAGGACCGGGACAGGGGATCATTCAGTACTTC
>NA|TRBJ1-2|TRBV7-9|NA
CASSFGGVYGYTF
TGTGCCAGCAGCTTCGGGGGGGTCTATGGCTACACCTTC
>TRBD2|TRBJ2-2|TRBV5-1|NA
CASSYRGGRTGELFF
TGCGCCAGCAGCTACCGGGGGGGCCGGACCGGGGAGCTGTTTTTT
>TRBD1|TRBJ1-5|TRBV4-1|NA
CASSHPRDRVPQHF
TGCGCCAGCAGCCACCCTAGGGACAGGGTCCCCCAGCATTTT
>TRBD1|TRBJ2-5|TRBV7-6|NA
CASSLNFGQGGETQYF
TGTGCCAGCAGCTTAAATTTTGGACAGGGTGGCGAGACCCAGTACTTC
>NA|TRBJ1-6|TRBV9|NA
CASSLRQYNSPLHF
TGTGCCAGCAGCTTACGACAGTATAATTCACCCCTCCACTTT
>TRBD1|TRBJ1-6|TRBV19|NA
CATSVEGQGNSPLHF
TGTGCCACATCCGTCGAGGGACAGGGAAATTCACCCCTCCACTTT
>NA|TRBJ2-6|TRBV5-5|NA
CASRSADSFSGANVLTF
TGTGCCAGCAGATCCGCGGACAGTTTCTCTGGGGCCAACGTCCTGACTTTC
>TRBD1|TRBJ1-1|TRBV9|once
CASSSPQGGTEAFF
TGTGCCAGCAGCTCCCCCCAGGGGGGCACTGAAGCTTTCTTT
>NA|TRBJ1-2|TRBV11-2|NA
CASSFELYGYTF
TGTGCCAGCAGCTTTGAGCTCTATGGCTACACCTTC
>TRBD1|TRBJ2-2|TRBV10-3|NA
CAIGTGDSGELFF
TGTGCCATCGGGACAGGGGATTCCGGGGAGCTGTTTTTT
>NA|TRBJ1-3|TRBV30|NA
CAWSRRGRLGTIYF
TGTGCCTGGAGTCGCCGGGGAAGACTAGGCACCATATATTTT
>NA|TRBJ1-2|TRBV19|NA
CASSIDIPGFIGDGYTF
TGTGCCAGTAGTATAGATATCCCAGGGTTTATAGGGGATGGCTACACCTTC
>TRBD2|TRBJ2-3|TRBV10-2|NA
CASKTSGGTDTQYF
TGCGCCAGCAAGACTAGCGGGGGTACAGATACGCAGTATTTT
>NA|TRBJ2-7|TRBV15|NA
CATSRDQGEQYF
TGTGCCACCAGCAGAGATCAGGGAGAGCAGTACTTC
>TRBD1|TRBJ1-3|TRBV19|once
CASSLGQASDTIYF
TGTGCCAGTAGTTTGGGACAGGCCTCCGACACCATATATTTT
>NA|TRBJ1-2|TRBV28|NA
CASSSTLGQFNYGYTF
TGTGCCAGCAGTTCTACTCTCGGACAGTTTAACTATGGCTACACCTTC
>TRBD2|TRBJ2-3|TRBV29-1|NA
CSVRTSGGSDTQYF
TGCAGCGTTCGGACTAGCGGGGGGTCAGATACGCAGTATTTT
>NA|TRBJ2-1|TRBV9|NA
CASSERDTYNEQFF
TGTGCCAGCAGCGAGCGGGACACTTACAATGAGCAGTTCTTC
>TRBD2|TRBJ2-2|TRBV9|NA
CASSFAGAGGQGELFF
TGTGCCAGCAGCTTCGCCGGAGCGGGGGGCCAGGGGGAGCTGTTTTTT
>NA|TRBJ1-6|TRBV5-6|NA
CASSPRGSSSYNSPLHF
TGTGCCAGCAGCCCTCGGGGGTCTAGCTCCTATAATTCACCCCTCCACTTT
>TRBD1|TRBJ1-1|TRBV11-1|NA
CASSLRTGLNTEAFF
TGTGCCAGCAGCTTAAGGACAGGGTTGAACACTGAAGCTTTCTTT
>NA|TRBJ2-7|TRBV11-2|NA
CASSRTPAYEQYF
TGTGCCAGCAGCCGGACTCCCGCCTACGAGCAGTACTTC
>NA|TRBJ1-3|TRBV6-5|few
CASLTYSGNTIYF
TGTGCCAGCCTTACCTACTCTGGAAACACCATATATTTT